These 29 T cell receptor beta chains share one sample of origin, sequenced in a study of blood T cell repertoires in COVID-19. Some clones are missing from TCRdb's copy, which holds only in-frame ones; the method was immunoSEQ multiplex PCR. The sample records more than 110,000 clones, roughly 85% being singletons. The sample comprised peripheral blood. The receptors come from a man in his forties or fifties with acute or convalescent COVID-19.

In this sample, this clone turned up once. The V and J genes are TRBV5-1 and TRBJ1-2, with 8 bases lining up with TRBD1. J was trimmed by 5 bases and V by 0 bases; bases with no gene match: 6. The CDR3 length is 15 residues. In germline, CDR1 is SGHRS, CDR2 YFSETQ. The CDR3 is CASSLAWTGRYGYTF. CDR3 coding DNA: TGCGCCAGCAGCTTGGCATGGACAGGGAGGTATGGCTACACCTTC.

The chain employs TRBV9 and TRBJ2-3; maybe TRBD1 (5 bases). Germline CDR1 SGDLS, CDR2 YYNGEE. The CDR3 is 15 amino acids. V lost 6 bases to trimming and J lost 1 base, with 15 bases between them. The CDR3, as DNA: TGTGCCAGCACCCAGATCGCAGGGCGCACAGATACGCAGTATTTT. Translation: CASTQIAGRTDTQYF. The full variable domain, in which reference TRBV9 and TRBJ2-3 provide the parts outside the CDR3, is DSGVTQTPKHLITATGQRVTLRCSPRSGDLSVYWYQQSLDQGLQFLIQYYNGEERAKGNILERFSAQQFPDLHSELNLSSLELGDSALYFCASTQIAGRTDTQYFGPGTRLTVL.

The rearrangement joins TRBV3-1 (or the pseudogene TRBV3-2) to TRBJ2-2, with D possibly matching TRBD2 (5 bases). The CDR3 spans 17 residues. In germline, CDR1 is LGHDT, CDR2 YNNKEL (reference sequence). V was cut by 1 base and J by 6 bases, with 18 bases left in between. The CDR3 is CASSQGPYRVSAGELFF. CDR3 DNA: TGTGCCAGCAGCCAAGGCCCCTATCGCGTTAGCGCCGGGGAGCTGTTTTTT.

The gene calls are TRBV30 and TRBJ1-4, with D tentatively TRBD1 (6 bases). Trimming took off 1 base at V and 6 bases at J, with 9 bases between the two ends. Germline loops: CDR1 GTSNPN, CDR2 SVGIG (reference sequence). The CDR3 length is 13 residues. The chain's CDR3 is CAWSDRVHEKLFF. The CDR3 DNA reads TGTGCCTGGAGTGACAGGGTTCATGAAAAACTGTTTTTT.

The chain carries TRBV7-6 and TRBJ2-7; possibly TRBD1 for D (6 bases). Looked up from germline, CDR1 is SGHVS and CDR2 is FNYEAQ. The CDR3 totals 16 residues. V dropped 0 bases and J dropped 1 base, with 13 bases sitting between them. Written as DNA, the CDR3 is TGTGCCAGCAGCTTAGCGATGGGACAAAGTTCCTACGAGCAGTACTTC. This codes for CASSLAMGQSSYEQYF.

The V gene is TRBV5-8, the J gene TRBJ2-2; no clear D gene. The V end was cut by 5 bases, the J end by 3 bases, with 8 bases between. The germline gives CDR1 SGHTS, CDR2 YDEGEE. The CDR3 is 13 amino acids. CDR3 region: CASSRTDTGELFF. The CDR3 coding sequence is TGTGCCAGCAGTCGTACTGACACCGGGGAGCTGTTTTTT.

The chain recombines TRBV5-1 with TRBJ2-1; 10 bases line up with TRBD2. This CDR3 spans 16 amino acids. V lost 1 base to trimming and J lost 7 bases; unmatched junction nucleotides: 8. Germline V gene sequence: CDR1 SGHRS, CDR2 YFSETQ. The CDR3 sequence is CASSLFLAGATNEQFF. The CDR3, as DNA: TGCGCCAGCAGCTTGTTTCTAGCGGGAGCCACAAATGAGCAGTTCTTC.

V is TRBV5-8 and J is TRBJ2-3; 9 positions match TRBD2. CDR3 length: 17 residues. Germline values: CDR1 SGHTS, CDR2 YDEGEE. V lost 0 bases, J lost 2 bases, and 7 bases stayed unmatched. The CDR3: CASSLAAASGTTDTQYF. CDR3 in DNA: TGTGCCAGCAGCTTGGCCGCGGCTAGCGGGACCACAGATACGCAGTATTTT.

This chain uses TRBV4-1 with TRBJ2-2; D call uncertain. V lost 4 bases to trimming and J lost 7 bases, with 13 bases between them. In germline, CDR1 is MGHRA, CDR2 YSYEKL. The CDR3 is made up of 14 amino acids. CDR3 in amino acids: CASSRPGAGGELFF. CDR3 sequence (DNA): TGCGCCAGCAGCCGGCCCGGTGCAGGCGGGGAGCTGTTTTTT.

This chain links TRBV6-5 with TRBJ2-7; D is possibly TRBD1 (6 bases). Trimming left V 1 base short and J 6 bases short, with 16 bases between. There are 15 residues in the CDR3. CDR1 and CDR2 (germline): MNHEY, SVGAGI. This chain's CDR3 is CASSYYDAGVGEQYF. The CDR3 nucleotides read TGTGCCAGCAGTTACTACGATGCAGGGGTAGGCGAGCAGTACTTC.

The V gene is TRBV7-2, the J gene TRBJ2-1; TRBD2 matches 11 bases. CDR1 is SGHTA and CDR2 is FQGNSA in the germline V gene. V was clipped by 1 base and J by 7 bases; unmatched bases: 3. The CDR3 has 15 residues. The CDR3 reads CASSLVAGGLNEQFF. DNA of the CDR3: TGTGCCAGCAGCTTAGTAGCGGGGGGGCTGAATGAGCAGTTCTTC.

V gene TRBV9 combines with J gene TRBJ1-6; D not resolved. CDR3 length: 14 residues. V was clipped by 4 bases and J by 8 bases, with 13 bases between them. The germline gives CDR1 SGDLS, CDR2 YYNGEE. Here the CDR3 DNA reads TGTGCCAGCAGCCTGACCGGGGAACATTCACCCCTCCACTTT. It translates to CASSLTGEHSPLHF.

J is TRBJ2-5 and V is TRBV24-1; 9 bases align to TRBD2. CDR1 KGHDR and CDR2 SFDVKD come from the germline V gene. Trimming cost V 4 bases and J 3 bases; bases outside gene matches: 5. The CDR3 has 15 amino acids. The CDR3: CATSDPSSGKETQYF. For the CDR3, the DNA is TGTGCCACCAGTGACCCCTCTAGCGGGAAAGAGACCCAGTACTTC.

J is TRBJ1-5 and V is TRBV6-5, with D possibly matching TRBD1 (5 bases). Trimming took off 4 bases at V and 6 bases at J, with 10 bases between the two ends. The CDR3 extends over 13 amino acids. Germline V gene sequence: CDR1 MNHEY, CDR2 SVGAGI. CDR3 sequence (DNA): TGTGCCAGCAGTTCGGGGGTGGGTCAGCCCCAGCATTTT. It codes for CASSSGVGQPQHF.

The rearrangement links TRBV7-9 to TRBJ2-7; the D gene is possibly TRBD1 (5 bases). Trimming pared 5 bases from V and 3 bases from J, leaving 11 bases between. Germline V CDR1 and CDR2: SEHNR, FQNEAQ (reference sequence). The CDR3 runs 13 residues. CDR3 DNA sequence: TGTGCCAGCAGCCATCGACAGCGCTACGAGCAGTACTTC. Its protein product is CASSHRQRYEQYF.

The chain joins TRBV29-1 to TRBJ1-3; tentatively, D is TRBD1 (5 bases). The V end lost 4 bases, the J end lost 4 bases, and 14 bases lay between the germline ends. CDR1 SQVTM and CDR2 ANQGSEA come from the germline V gene. This CDR3 comprises 14 residues. The CDR3 protein is CSVGSGSSGNTIYF. CDR3 sequence (DNA): TGCAGCGTTGGGTCAGGGTCCTCAGGAAACACCATATATTTT. The whole variable domain, filled in from reference TRBV29-1 and TRBJ1-3, reads SAVISQKPSRDICQRGTSLTIQCQVDSQVTMMFWYRQQPGQSLTLIATANQGSEATYESGFVIDKFPISRPNLTFSTLTVSNMSPEDSSIYLCSVGSGSSGNTIYFGEGSWLTVV.

The V and J genes are TRBV9 and TRBJ1-3; TRBD1 matches at 11 bases. Germline CDR1 is SGDLS and CDR2 is YYNGEE. This CDR3 has 19 amino acids. Trimming at V came to 3 bases and at J to 0 bases, leaving 11 bases not matched to a gene. The CDR3 is CASSAWMTGTGGSGNTIYF. CDR3 coding DNA: TGTGCCAGCAGCGCCTGGATGACCGGGACAGGGGGCTCTGGAAACACCATATATTTT.

V gene TRBV5-1 combines with J gene TRBJ2-5, with TRBD1 as a possible D gene (7 bases). CDR1 is SGHRS, CDR2 YFSETQ, per germline. The CDR3 covers 16 residues. Trimming left V 2 bases short and J 2 bases short, with 16 bases between. The CDR3: CASSLGGGGGQETQYF. The CDR3 DNA reads as TGCGCCAGCAGCTTAGGAGGGGGCGGTGGGCAAGAGACCCAGTACTTC.

The chain uses TRBV10-3 and TRBJ2-1, with TRBD2 matching over 14 bases. This CDR3 spans 15 amino acids. Losses at the gene ends were 10 bases for V and 0 bases for J; bases not matched to a gene: 2. Germline V gene sequence: CDR1 ENHRY, CDR2 SYGVKD. CDR3 DNA: TGTGCCACCGGGACTAGCGGGAGCTCCTACAATGAGCAGTTCTTC. Protein product: CATGTSGSSYNEQFF.

The chain employs TRBV9 and TRBJ2-1; 9 nucleotides align to TRBD1. After removal of 1 base from V and 5 bases from J, the junction contained 4 bases not matched to a gene. CDR1 is SGDLS, CDR2 YYNGEE, per germline. The CDR3 has 15 amino acids. As DNA, the CDR3 is TGTGCCAGCAGCGTACCGGGACAGGGCCACAATGAGCAGTTCTTC. Amino acid sequence: CASSVPGQGHNEQFF. The whole variable domain, remainder taken from reference TRBV9 and TRBJ2-1, is DSGVTQTPKHLITATGQRVTLRCSPRSGDLSVYWYQQSLDQGLQFLIQYYNGEERAKGNILERFSAQQFPDLHSELNLSSLELGDSALYFCASSVPGQGHNEQFFGPGTRLTVL.

The chain joins TRBV5-5 to TRBJ2-2, with a weak D call TRBD1 (5 bases). This CDR3 spans 16 amino acids. The V end was cut by 4 bases, the J end by 1 base, with 14 bases between. From germline, CDR1 is SGHKS and CDR2 YYEKEE (reference sequence). DNA for the CDR3: TGTGCCAGCAGCCTTCCGAACGGACAGAACACCGGGGAGCTGTTTTTT. It codes for CASSLPNGQNTGELFF.

The genes are TRBV28 and TRBJ2-5; 9 bases align to TRBD1. The V segment lost 4 bases and the J segment 5 bases; nucleotides outside the gene matches: 11. Germline V CDR1 and CDR2: MDHEN, SYDVKM. CDR3 length equals 16 residues. In nucleotides, the CDR3 is TGTGCCAGCAGTTCCGGACAGGGGTTTTTAGGGGAGACCCAGTACTTC. Protein: CASSSGQGFLGETQYF.

This chain uses TRBV6-5 with TRBJ1-3, with a weak D call TRBD1 (6 bases). The V gene lost 11 bases and the J gene lost 4 bases, with 15 bases spanning the gap. The CDR3 totals 13 residues. The germline V gene encodes CDR1 MNHEY and CDR2 SVGAGI. For the CDR3, the DNA is TGTGCCGGTCACGGGGGGGCGGGAAACACCATATATTTT. The encoded protein is CAGHGGAGNTIYF.

In this sample, this clone turned up once. The chain couples TRBV9 to TRBJ2-1; 13 bases map to TRBD2. The CDR3 extends over 17 amino acids. V shed 0 bases, J shed 9 bases, and the junction held 9 bases outside the gene matches. Germline CDR1 SGDLS, CDR2 YYNGEE. CDR3: CASSVGATSGGFSEQFF. As DNA, the CDR3 is TGTGCCAGCAGCGTAGGGGCGACTAGCGGGGGGTTTAGTGAGCAGTTCTTC.

The chain employs TRBV6-5 and TRBJ1-2; TRBD1 matches at 8 bases. V lost 5 bases and J lost 2; bases outside the gene matches: 7. Germline V lookup: CDR1 MNHEY, CDR2 SVGAGI. This CDR3 has 15 amino acids. The CDR3 loop reads CASSPDRGINYGYTF. CDR3 DNA sequence: TGTGCCAGCAGTCCCGACAGGGGAATAAACTATGGCTACACCTTC.

The rearrangement uses TRBV9 and TRBJ1-4; possibly TRBD1 for D (6 bases). The germline V gene has CDR1 SGDLS and CDR2 YYNGEE. CDR3 size: 14 residues. Trimming removed 5 bases from V and 6 bases from J, with 14 bases in between. The CDR3 DNA sequence: TGTGCCAGCAGTGACCCGGGACAACATGAAAAACTGTTTTTT. Residues: CASSDPGQHEKLFF.

The chain links TRBV5-1 to TRBJ1-5; D is perhaps TRBD1 (5 bases). Trimming stripped 10 bases from V and 11 bases from J, with 28 bases between. The CDR3 contains 15 residues. The germline V gene has CDR1 SGHRS and CDR2 YFSETQ. CDR3 sequence reads: CAPRKRQGALGAQHF. The CDR3 DNA follows: TGCGCCCCTAGGAAGAGGCAGGGCGCGTTAGGGGCCCAGCATTTT. Looking up the rest from reference TRBV5-1 and TRBJ1-5 gives the full variable domain: KAGVTQTPRYLIKTRGQQVTLSCSPISGHRSVSWYQQTPGQGLQFLFEYFSETQRNKGNFPGRFSGRQFSNSRSEMNVSTLELGDSALYLCAPRKRQGALGAQHFGDGTRLSIL.

V and J are TRBV27 and TRBJ2-4; D ambiguous. The germline V and J ends were trimmed by 2 bases and 8 bases, with 10 bases remaining between them. This CDR3 spans 13 amino acids. Germline V CDR1 and CDR2: MNHEY, SMNVEV (reference sequence). The CDR3 nucleotides read TGTGCCAGCAGTTTAGGCCCGAAATACATTCAGTACTTC. Encoded protein: CASSLGPKYIQYF.

This chain uses TRBV9 with TRBJ1-2, with D tentatively TRBD1 (5 bases). CDR1 is SGDLS, CDR2 YYNGEE, per germline. V lost 2 bases, J lost 4 bases, and 9 bases lay in between. The CDR3 loop spans 13 amino acids. The chain's CDR3 is CASSVTGPYGYTF. CDR3 coding DNA: TGTGCCAGCAGCGTTACAGGCCCCTATGGCTACACCTTC.